The 17 T cell receptor beta chains below all came from one sample that was sequenced in a study of cytomegalovirus exposure and HLA in healthy donors. Generated by immunoSEQ multiplex PCR, the TCRdb table keeps only in-frame clones and is missing some. The repertoire holds some 150,000 clones, with approximately 91% as singletons. Sequencing was performed on PBMCs. These receptor sequences come from a woman under 30 in good health and CMV-seropositive.

The V gene is TRBV25-1, the J gene TRBJ2-7, with 7 bases fitting TRBD1. The CDR3 has 14 amino acids. The V gene end was trimmed by 6 bases and the J gene end by 4 bases; junction bases not matched to a gene: 9. CDR1 is MGHDK, CDR2 SYGVNS, per germline. The CDR3 spells CASSTGTATYEQYF. CDR3 nucleotide sequence: TGTGCCAGCAGCACCGGGACAGCGACGTACGAGCAGTACTTC.

V and J are TRBV5-6 and TRBJ2-3, with a tentative D call TRBD2 (6 bases). V lost 3 bases and J 4 bases, leaving 21 bases between the germline ends. Germline CDR1 SGHDT, CDR2 YYEEEE. This CDR3 comprises 17 residues. CDR3 in amino acids: CASSWRGSGNRADTQYF. The CDR3 nucleotides are TGTGCCAGCAGCTGGAGGGGTTCAGGGAATCGGGCAGATACGCAGTATTTT.

This chain joins TRBV15 and TRBJ2-7; 9 bases are a match to TRBD1. From germline, CDR1 is LNHNV and CDR2 YYDKDF (reference sequence). This CDR3 comprises 14 residues. Trimming cost V 5 bases and J 4 bases; bases outside gene matches: 6. This CDR3 reads CATSLDRGGYEQYF. Here the CDR3 DNA reads TGTGCCACCAGCCTGGACAGGGGAGGATACGAGCAGTACTTC.

This sequence joins TRBV21-1 and TRBJ1-2; the table's D gene call, TRBD1, was not cross checked with the DNA. TRBV21-1 is recorded as a pseudogene. The CDR3 contains 16 residues. CDR3 protein: CASSNHGLPTNYGYTF. DNA of the CDR3: TGTGCCAGCAGCAATCATGGGCTACCAACAAACTATGGCTACACCTTC.

The rearrangement links TRBV28 to TRBJ1-4; D not certain. V was cut by 3 bases and J by 8 bases, with 13 bases left in between. The CDR3 is 14 amino acids. Germline V gene data show CDR1 as MDHEN and CDR2 as SYDVKM. As DNA, the CDR3 is TGTGCCAGCAGTTTTTCAGGCAAGCCGGAAAAACTGTTTTTT. Translation gives CASSFSGKPEKLFF.

V is TRBV7-6 and J is TRBJ1-1; D is possibly TRBD1 (5 bases). This CDR3 comprises 14 residues. The V end was cut by 5 bases, the J end by 1 base, with 11 bases between. Germline CDR1 is SGHVS and CDR2 is FNYEAQ. The CDR3 region has the DNA TGTGCCAGCAGCATGGGACTCCCGAACACTGAAGCTTTCTTT. The encoded protein is CASSMGLPNTEAFF.

V and J are TRBV13 and TRBJ2-3; 13 bases map to TRBD2. The CDR3 consists of 18 residues. Germline loops: CDR1 PRHDT, CDR2 FYEKMQ (reference sequence). J lost 0 bases, V lost 5 bases, and 8 bases had no gene match. In DNA, the CDR3 is TGTGCCAGCAGCCCCGGACTAGCGGGAGATCTTAGCACAGATACGCAGTATTTT. Amino acids: CASSPGLAGDLSTDTQYF.

The V and J genes are TRBV5-1 and TRBJ1-5; 8 positions match TRBD1. Germline CDR1 is SGHRS and CDR2 is YFSETQ. The CDR3 extends over 15 amino acids. The V segment lost 0 bases and the J segment 5 bases; nucleotides outside the gene matches: 4. CDR3 loop: CASSLGGQAYQPQHF. CDR3 DNA sequence: TGCGCCAGCAGCTTGGGGGGACAGGCTTATCAGCCCCAGCATTTT. Full variable domain (remainder filled in from reference TRBV5-1 and TRBJ1-5): KAGVTQTPRYLIKTRGQQVTLSCSPISGHRSVSWYQQTPGQGLQFLFEYFSETQRNKGNFPGRFSGRQFSNSRSEMNVSTLELGDSALYLCASSLGGQAYQPQHFGDGTRLSIL.

The CDR3 loop reads CASSLTGGSNQPQHF. CDR3 nucleotide sequence: TGTGCCAGCAGTTTGACAGGTGGGAGCAATCAGCCCCAGCATTTT. This chain joins TRBV28 and TRBJ1-5, with a tentative D call TRBD1 (6 bases). The V gene lost 3 bases and the J gene lost 1 base, with 10 bases spanning the gap. The CDR3 consists of 15 residues. In germline, CDR1 is MDHEN, CDR2 SYDVKM.

The chain couples TRBV30 to TRBJ1-3; D perhaps matches TRBD1 (6 bases). The CDR3 length is 15 residues. The germline V gene encodes CDR1 GTSNPN and CDR2 SVGIG (reference sequence). V lost 0 bases and J lost 0, with 9 bases in between. The CDR3 nucleotides are TGTGCCTGGAGTGTACGCAGGGGCTCTGGAAACACCATATATTTT. This translates into CAWSVRRGSGNTIYF.

The chain joins TRBV5-1 to TRBJ1-4; possibly TRBD1 for D (6 bases). V lost 1 base and J 7 bases, leaving 11 bases between the germline ends. CDR3 length: 14 amino acids. Germline CDR1 reads SGHRS; CDR2 reads YFSETQ. The CDR3 nucleotides are TGCGCCAGCAGCTTGTTACAGGGCGGTGAAAAACTGTTTTTT. This encodes CASSLLQGGEKLFF.

The chain employs TRBV9 and TRBJ2-5; maybe TRBD2 (6 bases). With 0 bases removed from V and 5 bases from J, the gap between germline ends came to 8 bases. This CDR3 is 13 amino acids long. Germline CDR1 is SGDLS and CDR2 is YYNGEE. CDR3 region: CASSVEGRETQYF. CDR3 in DNA: TGTGCCAGCAGCGTAGAGGGGAGGGAGACCCAGTACTTC.

The chain combines TRBV9 with TRBJ2-7, with D possibly matching TRBD2 (6 bases). The CDR3 covers 14 residues. Germline V CDR1 and CDR2: SGDLS, YYNGEE. Trimming left V 0 bases short and J 3 bases short, with 10 bases between. The CDR3 reads CASSVDLGGYEQYF. CDR3 nucleotide sequence: TGTGCCAGCAGCGTAGATCTGGGGGGCTACGAGCAGTACTTC. Using reference TRBV9 and TRBJ2-7 for the parts outside the CDR3, the full variable domain is DSGVTQTPKHLITATGQRVTLRCSPRSGDLSVYWYQQSLDQGLQFLIQYYNGEERAKGNILERFSAQQFPDLHSELNLSSLELGDSALYFCASSVDLGGYEQYFGPGTRLTVT.

This sequence joins TRBV5-1 and TRBJ2-7; 10 bases are shared with TRBD1. The CDR3 runs to 15 residues. Germline loops: CDR1 SGHRS, CDR2 YFSETQ. J gave up 7 bases and V 0 bases, and 7 bases lay outside the gene matches. The CDR3 sequence is CASSLARTGGREQYF. CDR3 nucleotides: TGCGCCAGCAGCTTGGCCCGGACAGGGGGAAGGGAGCAGTACTTC.

The V gene is TRBV28, the J gene TRBJ1-3, with 7 bases identical to TRBD1. CDR3 length equals 15 residues. Germline V gene lookup returns CDR1 MDHEN and CDR2 SYDVKM. V lost 5 bases, J lost 0 bases, and 4 bases stayed unmatched. The CDR3: CASSRGTVSGNTIYF. For the CDR3, the DNA is TGTGCCAGCAGTCGAGGGACAGTCTCTGGAAACACCATATATTTT.

V gene TRBV18 combines with J gene TRBJ2-7; no reliable D call. Germline V gene data show CDR1 as KGHSH and CDR2 as LQKENI. V lost 3 bases and J 6 bases, leaving 9 bases between the germline ends. The CDR3 totals 12 residues. The CDR3 is CASSPTSAEQYF. The CDR3 nucleotides read TGTGCCAGCTCACCGACATCAGCCGAGCAGTACTTC.

This chain links TRBV9 with TRBJ2-3; no definite D call. Trimming removed 4 bases at V and 6 bases at J, with 15 bases between. Germline V gene lookup returns CDR1 SGDLS and CDR2 YYNGEE. The CDR3 loop spans 14 amino acids. This chain's CDR3 is CASSTRPSWDTQYF. CDR3 bases: TGTGCCAGCAGCACACGACCTAGTTGGGATACGCAGTATTTT.